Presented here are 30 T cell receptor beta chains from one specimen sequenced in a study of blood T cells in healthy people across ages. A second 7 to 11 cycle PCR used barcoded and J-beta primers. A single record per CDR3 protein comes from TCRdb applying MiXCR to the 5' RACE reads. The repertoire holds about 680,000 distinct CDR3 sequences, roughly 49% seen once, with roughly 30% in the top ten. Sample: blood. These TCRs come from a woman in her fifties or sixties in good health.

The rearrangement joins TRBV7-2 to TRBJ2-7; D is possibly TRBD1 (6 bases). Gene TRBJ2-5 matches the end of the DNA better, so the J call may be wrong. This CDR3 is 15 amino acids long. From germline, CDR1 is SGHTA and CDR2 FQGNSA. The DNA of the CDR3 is TGTGCCAGCAGCTTCCAAACAGGGTTTCGAGAGACCCAGTACTTC. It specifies CASSFQTGFRETQYF.

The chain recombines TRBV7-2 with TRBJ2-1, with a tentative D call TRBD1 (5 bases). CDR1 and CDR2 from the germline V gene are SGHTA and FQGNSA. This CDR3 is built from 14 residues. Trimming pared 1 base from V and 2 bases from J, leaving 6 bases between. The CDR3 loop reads CASSLEGTYNEQFF. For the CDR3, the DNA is TGTGCCAGCAGCTTAGAGGGGACCTACAATGAGCAGTTCTTC.

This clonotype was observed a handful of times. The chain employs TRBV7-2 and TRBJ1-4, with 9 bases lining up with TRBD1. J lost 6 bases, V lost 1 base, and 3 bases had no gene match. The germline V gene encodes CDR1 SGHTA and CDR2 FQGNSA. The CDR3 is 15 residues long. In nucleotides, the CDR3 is TGTGCCAGCAGCTTAGAGACAGGGGGTTATGAAAAACTGTTTTTT. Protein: CASSLETGGYEKLFF.

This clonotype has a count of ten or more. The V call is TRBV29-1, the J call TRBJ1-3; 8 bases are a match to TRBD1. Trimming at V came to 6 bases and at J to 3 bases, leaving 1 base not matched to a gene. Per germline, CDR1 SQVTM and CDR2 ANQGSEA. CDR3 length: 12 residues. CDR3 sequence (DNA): TGCAGCGTCGACAGGGGTGGAAACACCATATATTTT. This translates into CSVDRGGNTIYF.

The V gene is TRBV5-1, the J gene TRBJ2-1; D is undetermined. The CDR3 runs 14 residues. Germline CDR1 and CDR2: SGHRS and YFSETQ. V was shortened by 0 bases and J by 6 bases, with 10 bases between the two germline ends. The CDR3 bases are TGCGCCAGCAGCTTGGAAGGGCCCCCCAATGAGCAGTTCTTC. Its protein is CASSLEGPPNEQFF.

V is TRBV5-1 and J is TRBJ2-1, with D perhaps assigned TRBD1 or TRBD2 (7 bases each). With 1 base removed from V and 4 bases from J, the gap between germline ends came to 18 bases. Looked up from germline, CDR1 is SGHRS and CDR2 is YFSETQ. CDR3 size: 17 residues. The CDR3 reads CASSLPETGRGYNEQFF. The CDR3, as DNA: TGCGCCAGCAGCTTGCCGGAGACAGGGCGGGGGTACAATGAGCAGTTCTTC.

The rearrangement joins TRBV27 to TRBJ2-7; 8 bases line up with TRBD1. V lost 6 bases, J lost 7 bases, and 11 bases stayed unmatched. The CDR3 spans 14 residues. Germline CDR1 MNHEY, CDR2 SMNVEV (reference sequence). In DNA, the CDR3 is TGTGCCAGCAGCGGGGGACAGGCCTACAATGAGCAGTACTTC. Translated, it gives CASSGGQAYNEQYF.

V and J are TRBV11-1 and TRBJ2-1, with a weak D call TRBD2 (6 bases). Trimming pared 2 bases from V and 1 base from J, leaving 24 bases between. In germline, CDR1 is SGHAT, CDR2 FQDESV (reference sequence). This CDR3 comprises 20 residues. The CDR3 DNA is TGTGCCAGCAGCTTATACTTTGGGATCGGGGGAGCAAGGTCCTACAATGAGCAGTTCTTC. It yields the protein CASSLYFGIGGARSYNEQFF.

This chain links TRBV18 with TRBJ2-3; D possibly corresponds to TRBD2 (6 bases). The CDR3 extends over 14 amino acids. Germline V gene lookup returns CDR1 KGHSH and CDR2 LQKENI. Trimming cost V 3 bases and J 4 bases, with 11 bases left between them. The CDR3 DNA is TGTGCCAGCTCACCCCCGGGAGTTGCAGATACGCAGTATTTT. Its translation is CASSPPGVADTQYF.

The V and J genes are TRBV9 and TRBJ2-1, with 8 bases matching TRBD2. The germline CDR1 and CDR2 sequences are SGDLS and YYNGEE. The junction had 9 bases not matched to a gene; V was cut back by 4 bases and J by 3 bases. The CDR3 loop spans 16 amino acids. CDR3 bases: TGTGCCAGCAGCCCGACCGGGACTAGTCACTACAATGAGCAGTTCTTC. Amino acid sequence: CASSPTGTSHYNEQFF.

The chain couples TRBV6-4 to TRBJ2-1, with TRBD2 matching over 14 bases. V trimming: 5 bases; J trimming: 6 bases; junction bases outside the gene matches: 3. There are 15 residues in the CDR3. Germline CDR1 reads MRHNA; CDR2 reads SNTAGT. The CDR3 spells CASSKTSGRGNEQFF. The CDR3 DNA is TGTGCCAGCAGTAAGACTAGCGGGAGGGGCAATGAGCAGTTCTTC.

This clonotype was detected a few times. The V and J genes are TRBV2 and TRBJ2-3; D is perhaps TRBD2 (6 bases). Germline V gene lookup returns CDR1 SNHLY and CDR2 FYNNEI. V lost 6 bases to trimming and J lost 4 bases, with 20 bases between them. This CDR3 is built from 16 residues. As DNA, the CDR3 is TGTGCCAGCAGCAGAGGCGGGTCGACTAGGGCAGATACGCAGTATTTT. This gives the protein CASSRGGSTRADTQYF.

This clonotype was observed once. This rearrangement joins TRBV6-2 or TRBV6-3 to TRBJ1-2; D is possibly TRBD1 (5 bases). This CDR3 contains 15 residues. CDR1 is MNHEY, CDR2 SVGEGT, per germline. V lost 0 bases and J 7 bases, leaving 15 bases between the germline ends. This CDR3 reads CASSYSSTGTSGYTF. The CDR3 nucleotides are TGTGCCAGCAGTTACTCGAGCACCGGGACCTCTGGCTACACCTTC.

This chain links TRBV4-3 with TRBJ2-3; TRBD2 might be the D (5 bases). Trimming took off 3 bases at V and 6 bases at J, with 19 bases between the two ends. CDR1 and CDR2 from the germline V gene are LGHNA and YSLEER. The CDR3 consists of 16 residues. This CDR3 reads CASSQGTTTLGDTQYF. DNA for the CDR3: TGCGCCAGCAGCCAGGGAACGACTACCCTTGGGGATACGCAGTATTTT.

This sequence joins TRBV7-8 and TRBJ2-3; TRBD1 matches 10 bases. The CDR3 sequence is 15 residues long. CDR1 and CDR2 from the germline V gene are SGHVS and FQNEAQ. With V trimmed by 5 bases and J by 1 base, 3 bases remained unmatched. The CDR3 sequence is CASSGTGVGTDTQYF. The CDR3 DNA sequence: TGTGCCAGCAGCGGGACAGGGGTGGGCACAGATACGCAGTATTTT.

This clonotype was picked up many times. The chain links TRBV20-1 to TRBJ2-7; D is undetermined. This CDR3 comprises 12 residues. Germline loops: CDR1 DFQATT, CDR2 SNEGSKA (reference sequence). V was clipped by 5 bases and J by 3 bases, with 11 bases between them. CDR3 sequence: CSAPRSDYEQYF. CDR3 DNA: TGCAGTGCTCCCAGGTCTGACTACGAGCAGTACTTC.

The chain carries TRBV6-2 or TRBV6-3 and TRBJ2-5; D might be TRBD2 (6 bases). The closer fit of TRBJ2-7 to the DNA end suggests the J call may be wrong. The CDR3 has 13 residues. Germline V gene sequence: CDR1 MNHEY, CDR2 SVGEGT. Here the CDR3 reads CASSDGSGDEQYF. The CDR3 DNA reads TGTGCCAGCAGTGACGGGTCGGGAGACGAGCAGTACTTC.

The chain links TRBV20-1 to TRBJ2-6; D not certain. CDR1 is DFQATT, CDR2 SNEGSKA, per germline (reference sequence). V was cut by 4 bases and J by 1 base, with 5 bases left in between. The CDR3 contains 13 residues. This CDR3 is CSANHSGANVLTF. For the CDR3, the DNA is TGCAGTGCTAACCATTCTGGGGCCAACGTCCTGACTTTC.

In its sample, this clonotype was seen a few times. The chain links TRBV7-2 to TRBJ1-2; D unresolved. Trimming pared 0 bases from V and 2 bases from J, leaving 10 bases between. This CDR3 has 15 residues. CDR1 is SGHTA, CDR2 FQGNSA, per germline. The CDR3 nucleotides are TGTGCCAGCAGCTTAGCCCCGGGCGCGAACTATGGCTACACCTTC. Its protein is CASSLAPGANYGYTF.

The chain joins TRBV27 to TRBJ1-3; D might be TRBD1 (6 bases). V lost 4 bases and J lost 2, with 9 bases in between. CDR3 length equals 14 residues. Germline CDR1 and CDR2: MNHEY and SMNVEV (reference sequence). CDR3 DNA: TGTGCCAGCAGTTCGAGGGGGACTGGAAACACCATATATTTT. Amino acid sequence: CASSSRGTGNTIYF.

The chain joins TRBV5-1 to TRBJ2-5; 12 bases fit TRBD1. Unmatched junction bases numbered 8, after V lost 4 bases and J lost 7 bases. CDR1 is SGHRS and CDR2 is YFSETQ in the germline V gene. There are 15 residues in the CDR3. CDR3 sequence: CASSPGTGGQWTQYF. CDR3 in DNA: TGCGCCAGCAGCCCCGGGACAGGGGGCCAATGGACCCAGTACTTC.

Here the CDR3 reads CSARLQSSYNEQFF. DNA of the CDR3: TGCAGTGCTAGGTTGCAGAGCTCCTACAATGAGCAGTTCTTC. The chain joins TRBV20-1 to TRBJ2-1; no definite D call. V shed 3 bases and J shed 0 bases, with 9 bases lying between them. The germline V gene encodes CDR1 DFQATT and CDR2 SNEGSKA (reference sequence). CDR3 length equals 14 residues.

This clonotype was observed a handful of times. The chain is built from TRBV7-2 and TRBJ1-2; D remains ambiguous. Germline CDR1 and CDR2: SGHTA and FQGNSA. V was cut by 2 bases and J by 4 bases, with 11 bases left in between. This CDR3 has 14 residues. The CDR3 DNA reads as TGTGCCAGCAGCTTACAGAAGATGGGCTATGGCTACACCTTC. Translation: CASSLQKMGYGYTF.

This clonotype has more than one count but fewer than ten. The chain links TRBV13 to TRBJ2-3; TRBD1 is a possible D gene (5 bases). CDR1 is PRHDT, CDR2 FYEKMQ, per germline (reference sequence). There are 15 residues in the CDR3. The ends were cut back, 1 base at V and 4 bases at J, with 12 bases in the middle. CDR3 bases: TGTGCCAGCAGCTTAGAACGCAGGGCCGCAGATACGCAGTATTTT. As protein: CASSLERRAADTQYF.

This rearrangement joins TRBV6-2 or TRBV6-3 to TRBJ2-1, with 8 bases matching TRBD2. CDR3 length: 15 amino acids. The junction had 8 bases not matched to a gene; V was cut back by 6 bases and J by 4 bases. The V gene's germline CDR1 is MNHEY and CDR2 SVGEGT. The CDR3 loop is CASSLAGTPYNEQFF. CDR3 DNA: TGTGCCAGCAGCTTAGCGGGGACACCGTACAATGAGCAGTTCTTC.

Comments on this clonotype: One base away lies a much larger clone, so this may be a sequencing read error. The CDR3 reads CASSVAAGRETQYF. CDR3 DNA: TGTGCCAGCAGCGTAGCTGCAGGGAGGGAGACCCAGTACTTC. The V gene is TRBV7-2, the J gene TRBJ2-5, with a tentative D call TRBD2 (6 bases). Germline V lookup: CDR1 SGHTA, CDR2 FQGNSA. This CDR3 is built from 14 residues.

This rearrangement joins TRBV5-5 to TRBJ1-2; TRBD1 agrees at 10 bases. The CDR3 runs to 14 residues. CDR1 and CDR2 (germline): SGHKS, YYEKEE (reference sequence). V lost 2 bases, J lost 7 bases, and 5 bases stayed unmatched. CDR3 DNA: TGTGCCAGCAGCTTAGTGGGGACAGGGGTTGGCTACACCTTC. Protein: CASSLVGTGVGYTF.

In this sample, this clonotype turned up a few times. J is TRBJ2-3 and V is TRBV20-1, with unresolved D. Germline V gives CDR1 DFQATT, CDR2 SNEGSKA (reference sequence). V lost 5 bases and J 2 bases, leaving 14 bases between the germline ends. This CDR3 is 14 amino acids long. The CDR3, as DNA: TGCAGTGCTCACCGAGAGCCTTACACAGATACGCAGTATTTT. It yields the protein CSAHREPYTDTQYF.

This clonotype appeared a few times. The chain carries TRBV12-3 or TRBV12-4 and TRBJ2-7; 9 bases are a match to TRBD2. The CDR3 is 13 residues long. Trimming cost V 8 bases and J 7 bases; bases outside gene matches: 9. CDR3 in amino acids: CASASGEYNEQYF. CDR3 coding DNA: TGTGCCAGCGCTAGCGGGGAATACAATGAGCAGTACTTC.

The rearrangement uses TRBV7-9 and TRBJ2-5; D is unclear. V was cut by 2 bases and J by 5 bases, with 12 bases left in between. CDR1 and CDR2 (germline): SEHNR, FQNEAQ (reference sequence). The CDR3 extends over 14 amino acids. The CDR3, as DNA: TGTGCCAGCAGCTTAAAAGACACCCTGGAGACCCAGTACTTC. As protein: CASSLKDTLETQYF.